This T cell receptor beta chain was captured by sequencing in a study of CD8 T cells in Susac syndrome (dated by TCRdb to about 2019). Regarding the complete study: Whether CD8+ T cell activation and differentiation in Susac syndrome was antigen driven was tested using repertoire sequencing. Results the study describes overall, beyond this receptor: The number of individuals in the TCR sequencing and HLA analysis was acknowledged as relatively small.

Regarding this clonotype: Its antigen remains undetermined. The sample holds no much larger clone one base away, and base qualities are not on file.

Peripheral blood CD8+ and CD4+ T cells from healthy donors, Susac syndrome patients and multiple sclerosis patients were profiled by high-throughput TCR beta sequencing. Healthy donors were included as age- and sex-matched controls. CD8+ TEMRA cells were enriched by FACS, while bulk CD8+ and CD4+ T cells were purified by magnetic negative isolation. Blood was collected in EDTA tubes and processed within 24 hours, with PBMCs isolated through density gradient centrifugation. PBMCs intended for TCR sequencing were cryopreserved in liquid nitrogen and were subsequently thawed in a 37 degrees C water bath. The sorted or isolated CD4+, CD8+ and CD8+ TEMRA cells reached a purity of at least 90%. RNA was extracted using the RNeasy kit, and roughly 0.45 to 1 microgram was reverse transcribed with random hexamers. The immunoSEQ multiplex PCR assay, covering 54 Vbeta and 13 Jbeta segments, was used to amplify TCR beta CDR3 regions. PCR amplification bias was corrected by using a synthetic template baseline for primer optimization and computational correction. Concerning the study's data processing: Reads were assigned to V, D and J genes according to IMGT and analyzed in immunoSEQ Analyzer, with only productive sequences retained. Clonality was calculated as one minus the Shannon entropy normalized by log2 of the number of productive unique sequences. For each patient and control, public and private clones were evaluated within the 100 most prevalent clones. Clones were defined as Susac-specific if absent from the healthy and MS cohorts, from some 1,000 published viral clones and from other ImmuneACCESS disease sequences. TCRdb cleaned the public reads at Q25 with fastp, built clones with MiXCR and kept in-frame beta chains. Each CDR3 protein gets just one entry, which takes the most common genes and DNA from the rows behind it. Here the V and J calls rest on TCRdb's processing, not on the authors' analysis. The sample table lists about 200,000 distinct CDR3 sequences, 90% to 95% of them with a count of one. 0.1% of the sample belongs to the ten largest clones.

The CDR1 and CDR2 encoded by the germline V gene (reference sequence) are GTSNPN and SVGIG. The CDR3 numbers 12 residues from cysteine through phenylalanine. Just CDR3 DNA is preserved here, 36 bases in frame from base 1. Cut back by 3 bases and 2 bases, the V and J ends lie 7 bases apart. Sequenced material: CD4+ T cells from PBMCs. Recombination joined TRBV30 with TRBJ1-1, with no reliable assignment of the D segment. This clonotype was sampled from a human donor in good health. The bases are TGTGCCTGGAGCCCCGGTAACACTGAAGCTTTCTTT. This sequence encodes CAWSPGNTEAFF.